A single sample is the source of the 2 T cell receptor beta chains below, sequenced in a study of T cell clonality in common variable immunodeficiency. The data were produced by immunoSEQ multiplex PCR, yet TCRdb's version contains in-frame clones alone and is incomplete. The sample shows about 35,000 clones, none of them appearing just once. Sequenced sample: peripheral blood mononuclear cells. The source is a person aged 18 to 75 in good health.

This clone was detected many times. Coverage ceases 3 residues before the CDR3 finishes, and the germline J gene fills in the end. V gene TRBV5-6 combines with J gene TRBJ1-3; a weak D match, TRBD1 (5 bases). Trimming left V 5 bases short and J 2 bases short, with 14 bases between. The germline V gene encodes CDR1 SGHDT and CDR2 YYEEEE. The CDR3 is 15 residues long. CDR3 DNA (partial): TGTGCCAGCAGTCCCGCGAGGGGAGCTGGAAACACC. It encodes CASSPARGAGNT. The entire CDR3 reads CASSPARGAGNTIYF. The full variable domain, rest sourced from reference TRBV5-6 and TRBJ1-3, is DAGVTQSPTHLIKTRGQQVTLRCSPKSGHDTVSWYQQALGQGPQFIFQYYEEEERQRGNFPDRFSGHQFPNYSSELNVNALLLGDSALYLCASSPARGAGNTIYFGEGSWLTVV.

The table lists this clone with a few counts. The read ends 3 residues shy of where the CDR3 ends; the end is completed using the germline J gene. The chain joins TRBV5-1 to TRBJ2-4; tentative D call: TRBD2 (7 bases). CDR3 size: 15 residues. Germline CDR1 SGHRS, CDR2 YFSETQ. CDR3 residues: CASSLEGGLGQPQYF. Partial CDR3 DNA: TGCGCCAGCAGCTTGGAGGGGGGGCTGGGTCAGCCT.